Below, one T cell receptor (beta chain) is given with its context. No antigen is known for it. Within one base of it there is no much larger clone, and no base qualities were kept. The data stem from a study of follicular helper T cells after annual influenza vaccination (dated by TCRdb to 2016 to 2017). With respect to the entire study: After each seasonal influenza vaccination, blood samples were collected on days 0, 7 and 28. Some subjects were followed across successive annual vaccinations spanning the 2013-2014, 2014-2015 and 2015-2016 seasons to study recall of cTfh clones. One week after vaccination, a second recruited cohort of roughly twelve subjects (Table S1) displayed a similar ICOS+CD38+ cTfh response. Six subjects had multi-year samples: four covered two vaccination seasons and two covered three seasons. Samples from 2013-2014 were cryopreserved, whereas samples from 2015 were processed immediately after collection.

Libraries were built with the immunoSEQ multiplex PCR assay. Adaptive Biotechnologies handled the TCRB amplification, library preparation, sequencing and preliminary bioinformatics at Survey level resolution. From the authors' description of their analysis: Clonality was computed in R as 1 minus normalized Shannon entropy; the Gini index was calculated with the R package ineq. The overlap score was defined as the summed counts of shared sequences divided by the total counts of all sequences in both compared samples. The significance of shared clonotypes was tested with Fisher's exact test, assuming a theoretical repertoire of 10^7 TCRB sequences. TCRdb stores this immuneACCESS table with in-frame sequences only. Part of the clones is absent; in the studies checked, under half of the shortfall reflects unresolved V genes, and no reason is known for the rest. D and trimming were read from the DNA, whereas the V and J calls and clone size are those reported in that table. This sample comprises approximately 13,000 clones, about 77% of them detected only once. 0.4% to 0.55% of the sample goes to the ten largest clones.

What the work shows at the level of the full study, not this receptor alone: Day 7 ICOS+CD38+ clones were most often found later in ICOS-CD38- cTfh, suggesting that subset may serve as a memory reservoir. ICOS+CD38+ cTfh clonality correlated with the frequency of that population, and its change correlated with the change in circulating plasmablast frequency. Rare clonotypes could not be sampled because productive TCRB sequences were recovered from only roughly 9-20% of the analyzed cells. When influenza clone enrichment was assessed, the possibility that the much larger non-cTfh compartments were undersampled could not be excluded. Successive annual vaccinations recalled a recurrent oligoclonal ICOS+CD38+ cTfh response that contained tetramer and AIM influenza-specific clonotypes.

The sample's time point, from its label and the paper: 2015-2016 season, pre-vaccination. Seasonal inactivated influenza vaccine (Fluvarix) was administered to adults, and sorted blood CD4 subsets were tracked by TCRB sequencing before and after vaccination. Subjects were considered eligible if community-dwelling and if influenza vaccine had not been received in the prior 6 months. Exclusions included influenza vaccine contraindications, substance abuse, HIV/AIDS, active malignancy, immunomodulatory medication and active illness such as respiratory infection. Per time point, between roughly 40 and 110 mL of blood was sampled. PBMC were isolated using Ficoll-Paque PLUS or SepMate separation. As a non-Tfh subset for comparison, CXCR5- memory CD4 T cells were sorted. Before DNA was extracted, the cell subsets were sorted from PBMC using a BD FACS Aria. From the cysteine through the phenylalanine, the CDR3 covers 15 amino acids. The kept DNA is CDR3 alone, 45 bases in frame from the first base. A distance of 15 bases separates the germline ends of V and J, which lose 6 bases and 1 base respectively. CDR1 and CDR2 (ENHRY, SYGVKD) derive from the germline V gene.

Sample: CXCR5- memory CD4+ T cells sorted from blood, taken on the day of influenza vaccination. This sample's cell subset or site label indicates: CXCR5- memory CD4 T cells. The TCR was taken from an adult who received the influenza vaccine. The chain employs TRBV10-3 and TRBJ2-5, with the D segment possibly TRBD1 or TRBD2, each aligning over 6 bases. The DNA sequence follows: TGTGCCATCAGAAGCGTGGGGGGCGGCCAAGAGACCCAGTACTTC. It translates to CAIRSVGGGQETQYF.